The clone carrying this T cell receptor (beta chain) was counted only a few times. Its antigen remains unknown. These data belong to a study of response to subunit inactivated influenza vaccine. Study-wide findings and caveats: T cells newly recruited by each seasonal influenza vaccination are few, the authors suggested.

One entry per CDR3 protein, called by TCRdb with MiXCR from the RT-PCR reads. The sample consists of 600,000 to 700,000 distinct CDR3 sequences, 12% to 15% of them appearing once. Germline CDR1 SGHDT, CDR2 YYEEEE. The CDR3 consists of 14 residues. The V and J ends lost 4 bases and 6 bases, in that order; junction bases with no gene match: 8. The origin of this receptor is a man aged 45-60 years who received an inactivated influenza vaccine. The V gene is TRBV5-6, the J gene TRBJ2-7; 9 bases match TRBD1. The material was PBMCs from blood, obtained around 14 days before vaccination. In DNA, the CDR3 is TGTGCCAGCAGCCCTCCGGGACAGGGTTTCGAGCAGTACTTC. Its translation: CASSPPGQGFEQYF.